The clone carrying this TCR beta chain has only one observation. Its antigen is undetermined. TCRdb independently ran MiXCR on the RACE reads; one entry per CDR3 protein. The sample lists more than 150,000 distinct CDR3 sequences; roughly 15% were seen once. This CDR3 comprises 14 residues. Germline V CDR1 and CDR2: SGHTA, FQGNSA. The ends were cut back, 1 base at V and 0 bases at J, with 5 bases in the middle. Noted time point: patch test 1, 2 weeks after DPC sensitization. Treatment reported: therapeutic diphenylcyclopropenone sensitization with weekly scalp DPC. This sample stems from a study of human T cells and chemical hapten exposure. Study context: The study sensitized with 2% DPC on an approximately 2 cm by approximately 2 cm patch of upper inner arm skin. The study traced per-sample TCR yield variation mainly to small differences in pooled library volumes. Study-wide results and limits: TCRs above 1 in 1000 frequency stayed constant with DPC sensitization.

The chain recombines TRBV7-2 with TRBJ2-3, with no clear D. The source is a woman in her 30s with alopecia areata. Some clones in this sample may be carry-over from other donors' samples. The sequences come from whole blood, collected in connection with sensitization to the hapten diphenylcyclopropenone (DPC). This CDR3 reads CASSLDVSTDTQYF. Here the CDR3 DNA reads TGTGCCAGCAGCTTAGATGTAAGCACAGATACGCAGTATTTT. Full variable domain (missing parts from reference TRBV7-2 and TRBJ2-3): GAGVSQSPSNKVTEKGKDVELRCDPISGHTALYWYRQSLGQGLEFLIYFQGNSAPDKSGLPSDRFSAERTGGSVSTLTIQRTQQEDSAVYLCASSLDVSTDTQYFGPGTRLTVL.